Shown below are 5 T cell receptor beta chains from a single sample sequenced in a study of cytomegalovirus exposure and HLA in healthy donors. Vbeta (60) and Jbeta (13) primers were used in the PCR. Data came from immunoSEQ multiplex PCR; TCRdb stores just in-frame clones and leaves some out. Among approximately 130,000 clones, more than 60% were seen once, and the ten largest hold approximately 1.8%. The specimen sequenced was PBMCs. Receptors originate from a woman in her thirties or forties in good health and CMV-seronegative.

Turning to this clone: The germline gene is not matched at one end of the junction; a read error may be the cause. The chain recombines TRBV9 with TRBJ2-6; possible D gene TRBD1, 5 bases. Germline V gene sequence: CDR1 SGDLS, CDR2 YYNGEE. The CDR3 runs to 15 residues. The CDR3 here is CASSEDGSGANGLTF. In DNA, the CDR3 is TGTGCCAGCAGCGAAGACGGCTCTGGGGCCAACGGCCTGACTTTC.

The chain links TRBV19 to TRBJ1-3, with D perhaps matching TRBD1 (5 bases). The ends were cut back, 8 bases at V and 0 bases at J, with 11 bases in the middle. The length of the CDR3 is 14 residues. CDR1 is LNHDA, CDR2 SQIVND, per germline (reference sequence). Here the CDR3 reads CASGGAISGNTIYF. The CDR3 bases are TGTGCCAGTGGAGGGGCCATCTCTGGAAACACCATATATTTT.

V and J are TRBV5-1 and TRBJ2-3, with TRBD2 matching over 9 bases. V lost 5 bases to trimming and J lost 0 bases; unmatched junction nucleotides: 4. Germline V lookup: CDR1 SGHRS, CDR2 YFSETQ. CDR3 length equals 15 residues. The CDR3 nucleotides read TGCGCCAGCAGTCTGACTAGCGGTAGCACAGATACGCAGTATTTT. It codes for CASSLTSGSTDTQYF.

This chain uses TRBV2 with TRBJ2-3; D gene unclear. CDR3 length: 14 amino acids. From germline, CDR1 is SNHLY and CDR2 FYNNEI. V lost 7 bases and J lost 4, with 15 bases in between. CDR3 DNA sequence: TGTGCCAGCATGGAGACTGGTTCTTCAGATACGCAGTATTTT. Translating it yields CASMETGSSDTQYF.

The chain combines TRBV10-3 with TRBJ2-1; 11 positions match TRBD2. Trimming at V came to 8 bases and at J to 0 bases, leaving 12 bases not matched to a gene. CDR3 length equals 18 residues. The germline V gene has CDR1 ENHRY and CDR2 SYGVKD. CDR3 DNA sequence: TGTGCCATCCGGGAGAGACTAGCGGGATTTAGCTCCTACAATGAGCAGTTCTTC. Its protein product is CAIRERLAGFSSYNEQFF.